The clone carrying this TCR beta chain was counted a few times. This entry is derived from a study of tumour-infiltrating T cells in Burkitt lymphoma. On the study more broadly: Overall and progression-free survival were predicted by productive clonality.

The data were produced by immunoSEQ multiplex PCR, yet TCRdb's version contains in-frame clones alone and is incomplete. Seen here are roughly 13,000 clones, around 75% observed once, and the top ten hold less than 9.5%. CDR1 and CDR2 (germline): PRHDT, FYEKMQ (reference sequence). This CDR3 spans 15 amino acids. Deletions cut 4 bases from V and 4 bases from J, with 14 bases between. This clonotype originated in a human donor with diffuse large B-cell lymphoma. What was sequenced was tumor tissue. The chain employs TRBV13 and TRBJ2-1, with D possibly matching TRBD2 (6 bases). CDR3 sequence: CASSSRRDWYNEQFF. CDR3 bases: TGTGCCAGCAGCTCACGCCGGGACTGGTACAATGAGCAGTTCTTC.